This TCR beta chain appears in the sequencing data of a study of T cells after posttransplantation cyclophosphamide. General study findings and limits: Donor-recipient repertoire similarity was low at 1-2 months, rising over year one.

Here immunoSEQ multiplex PCR was the method, and the copy in TCRdb shows in-frame clones only, minus some. Of around 15,000 clones in the sample, about 85% were seen once. With regard to this clone: Its antigen remains unidentified.

Sampled 1 year posttransplant, controls received myeloablative marrow transplants, methotrexate and a calcineurin inhibitor. V lost 5 bases to trimming and J lost 8 bases, with 14 bases between them. In germline, CDR1 is SQVTM, CDR2 ANQGSEA. The CDR3 length is 12 residues. The clonotype was recovered from a female patient aged 18-30 years who received an allogeneic stem cell transplant from an unrelated donor, was CMV-positive, and had acute and chronic GVHD. The graft donor may be the source of some T cells. This specimen consisted of PBMCs, obtained after allogeneic stem cell transplant with calcineurin inhibitor and methotrexate. The J gene is TRBJ2-3, the V gene TRBV29-1; weak D call: TRBD1 (5 bases). CDR3 protein: CSVSLEQGTQYF. The CDR3 DNA is TGCAGCGTTTCTCTGGAGCAGGGTACGCAGTATTTT.